One and the same sample provided the 8 T cell receptor beta chains below, sequenced in a study of T-cell memory formation after mild COVID-19. TCRdb independently ran MiXCR on the 5' RACE reads; one entry per CDR3 protein. The data show around 300,000 distinct CDR3 sequences, under 15% seen once. Sample: PBMCs or a T cell subset sorted from them (not recorded which). The receptors here all came from a young man who had mild COVID-19 (a few samples of this study predate the infection). Cell type and time point are not known.

The chain is built from TRBV7-9 and TRBJ1-1, with D possibly being TRBD1 (5 bases). The V and J ends lost 2 bases and 4 bases respectively, with 11 bases between them. The CDR3 has 14 amino acids. Germline values: CDR1 SEHNR, CDR2 FQNEAQ (reference sequence). CDR3 sequence: CASSLSAGSTEAFF. As DNA, the CDR3 is TGTGCCAGCAGCTTATCGGCAGGGAGCACTGAAGCTTTCTTT.

V gene TRBV5-1 combines with J gene TRBJ2-1; TRBD2 matches 8 bases. The CDR3 is 15 amino acids. V trimming: 9 bases; J trimming: 8 bases; junction bases outside the gene matches: 16. Germline assignment: CDR1 SGHRS and CDR2 YFSETQ. In nucleotides, the CDR3 is TGCGCCACAGAAAAAACGGGGGGGCCGGTCGATGAGCAGTTCTTC. Translated: CATEKTGGPVDEQFF.

V gene TRBV21-1 combines with J gene TRBJ1-5. TRBV21-1 is tagged as a pseudogene. The CDR3 is 13 amino acids. The CDR3 DNA reads as TGTGCCAGCAGCATTGAATGGGTGCAGCCCCAGCATTTT. It codes for CASSIEWVQPQHF.

The V call is TRBV5-1, the J call TRBJ1-6; D gene unclear. Germline values: CDR1 SGHRS, CDR2 YFSETQ. This CDR3 contains 14 residues. The germline V and J ends were trimmed by 5 bases and 10 bases, with 16 bases remaining between them. The CDR3 loop is CASSVQPRRSPLHF. The DNA for the CDR3 is TGCGCCAGCAGTGTGCAACCCCGCAGGTCACCCCTCCACTTT. Using reference TRBV5-1 and TRBJ1-6 for the parts outside the CDR3, the full variable domain is KAGVTQTPRYLIKTRGQQVTLSCSPISGHRSVSWYQQTPGQGLQFLFEYFSETQRNKGNFPGRFSGRQFSNSRSEMNVSTLELGDSALYLCASSVQPRRSPLHFGNGTRLTVT.

This clonotype was detected a few times. The chain employs TRBV6-2 or TRBV6-3 and TRBJ1-5; tentative D call: TRBD1 (6 bases). V lost 6 bases and J 0 bases, leaving 21 bases between the germline ends. Germline assignment: CDR1 MNHEY and CDR2 SVGEGT. The CDR3 runs 18 residues. This CDR3 is CASSTTGIKSNSNQPQHF. Written as DNA, the CDR3 is TGTGCCAGCAGCACCACAGGGATTAAATCCAATAGCAATCAGCCCCAGCATTTT.

The J gene is TRBJ1-6, the V gene TRBV5-1; D ambiguous. The CDR3 sequence is 16 residues long. V gave up 4 bases and J gave up 7 bases, with 18 bases separating them. Germline loops: CDR1 SGHRS, CDR2 YFSETQ. CDR3 coding DNA: TGCGCCAGCAGCCCTCGGATCGCCGGCGGGAATTCACCCCTCCACTTT. It codes for CASSPRIAGGNSPLHF.

The rearrangement links TRBV20-1 to TRBJ2-5; perhaps TRBD1 as D (6 bases). Trimming shortened V by 5 bases and J by 6 bases, and 13 bases separated the two germline ends. The germline V gene encodes CDR1 DFQATT and CDR2 SNEGSKA (reference sequence). The CDR3 length is 12 residues. CDR3 DNA: TGCAGTGCTCCAAACAGGGAGCAGACCCAGTACTTC. It encodes CSAPNREQTQYF.

This clonotype was seen more than once but under ten times. V gene TRBV25-1 combines with J gene TRBJ2-7; the D gene is possibly TRBD2 (6 bases). The CDR3 length is 15 residues. The V and J ends lost 2 bases and 2 bases respectively, with 13 bases between them. The germline V gene has CDR1 MGHDK and CDR2 SYGVNS. The CDR3 reads CASSERRGPTYEQYF. CDR3 nucleotides: TGTGCCAGCAGTGAACGGAGGGGTCCTACCTACGAGCAGTACTTC.